The 17 T cell receptor beta chains given below trace back to one sample, sequenced in a study of shared clonotypes between healthy human individuals. TCRdb's table, derived via immunoSEQ multiplex PCR, lists solely in-frame clones and lacks some. The table records millions of clones, roughly 92% of them present only once. Sequenced: naive CD4+ T cells sorted from blood. Noted subset: CD45RA+ positively selected. The receptors here all came from a man aged 18 to 30 in good health.

This clone has a single count. CDR3 sequence reads: CASSSRLDRNTEAFF. CDR3 in DNA: TGTGCCAGCAGTTCTCGACTGGACAGGAACACTGAAGCTTTCTTT. This chain joins TRBV6-1 and TRBJ1-1, with D maybe TRBD1 (6 bases). Germline V gene lookup returns CDR1 MNHNS and CDR2 SASEGT. V lost 5 bases, J lost 1 base, and 14 bases lay in between. CDR3 length: 15 residues.

The rearrangement uses TRBV5-6 and TRBJ2-2; 7 bases fit TRBD1. Germline-derived CDR1 and CDR2 are SGHDT and YYEEEE. This CDR3 comprises 16 residues. The V and J ends lost 4 bases and 0 bases, in that order; junction bases with no gene match: 6. The CDR3 bases are TGTGCCAGCAGCCCAGTCGACAGGGCGAACACCGGGGAGCTGTTTTTT. Protein sequence: CASSPVDRANTGELFF.

In its sample, this clone was seen a few times. This rearrangement joins TRBV29-1 to TRBJ2-7, with 8 bases matching TRBD1. This CDR3 has 11 residues. The V gene's germline CDR1 is SQVTM and CDR2 ANQGSEA. Unmatched junction bases numbered 2, after V lost 5 bases and J lost 5 bases. The chain's CDR3 is CSVYRGNEQYF. CDR3 DNA: TGCAGCGTTTACAGGGGGAACGAGCAGTACTTC.

The V gene is TRBV29-1, the J gene TRBJ2-3; 8 bases fit TRBD2. This CDR3 is built from 15 residues. After removal of 6 bases from V and 5 bases from J, the junction contained 13 bases not matched to a gene. Germline V gene sequence: CDR1 SQVTM, CDR2 ANQGSEA. As DNA, the CDR3 is TGCAGCGTCAACCCTAAGCGGGAGCGGAGAGATACGCAGTATTTT. Its protein is CSVNPKRERRDTQYF.

This clone has only one observation. The chain employs TRBV19 and TRBJ1-5; maybe TRBD1 (5 bases). CDR1 and CDR2 (germline): LNHDA, SQIVND (reference sequence). V was pared by 7 bases and J by 1 base, with 20 bases between. The CDR3 runs to 17 residues. DNA of the CDR3: TGTGCCAGTACGCCGCCCCAGGGACGGAGGAGCAATCAGCCCCAGCATTTT. Amino acids: CASTPPQGRRSNQPQHF.

V gene TRBV4-1 combines with J gene TRBJ2-6; no reliable D call. The germline V gene encodes CDR1 MGHRA and CDR2 YSYEKL. This CDR3 has 16 residues. Between the trimmed V and J ends, which lost 0 bases and 0 bases, there was a span of 6 bases. The chain's CDR3 is CASSQDFASGANVLTF. CDR3 in DNA: TGCGCCAGCAGCCAAGATTTTGCCTCTGGGGCCAACGTCCTGACTTTC.

CDR3 region: CASSQTANNEQFF. In DNA form, the CDR3 reads TGTGCCAGCAGCCAGACAGCAAACAATGAGCAGTTCTTC. V is TRBV6-6 and J is TRBJ2-1; D may be TRBD1 (5 bases). The CDR3 spans 13 residues. Between the trimmed V and J ends, which lost 6 bases and 5 bases, there was a span of 11 bases. Germline V gene data show CDR1 as MNHNY and CDR2 as SVGAGI (reference sequence).

This clone was observed once. The rearrangement uses TRBV28 and TRBJ2-7, with TRBD1 matching 8 bases. Germline V gene lookup returns CDR1 MDHEN and CDR2 SYDVKM. The CDR3 loop spans 13 amino acids. V was clipped by 4 bases and J by 6 bases; unmatched bases: 5. The CDR3, as DNA: TGTGCCAGCAGTTCAAGGACAGGGCCCGAGCAGTACTTC. Amino acid sequence: CASSSRTGPEQYF. The whole variable domain, filled in from reference TRBV28 and TRBJ2-7, reads DVKVTQSSRYLVKRTGEKVFLECVQDMDHENMFWYRQDPGLGLRLIYFSYDVKMKEKGDIPEGYSVSREKKERFSLILESASTNQTSMYLCASSSRTGPEQYFGPGTRLTVT.

The chain carries TRBV7-2 and TRBJ2-3; either TRBD1 or TRBD2 may supply D (6 bases each). Looked up from germline, CDR1 is SGHTA and CDR2 is FQGNSA. This CDR3 contains 14 residues. The V end lost 1 base, the J end lost 5 bases, and 10 bases lay between the germline ends. As DNA, the CDR3 is TGTGCCAGCAGCTTAGAGGGGGGATTAGATACGCAGTATTTT. The encoded protein is CASSLEGGLDTQYF.

The rearrangement links TRBV11-2 to TRBJ1-2, with D hard to call. This CDR3 has 13 amino acids. Germline CDR1 reads SGHAT; CDR2 reads FQNNGV. Trimming removed 6 bases at V and 4 bases at J, with 12 bases between. The CDR3 loop reads CASSADGSYGYTF. In DNA, the CDR3 is TGTGCCAGCAGTGCCGACGGCAGCTATGGCTACACCTTC.

This clone is a singleton in its sample. This chain uses TRBV7-2 with TRBJ2-7; D gene uncertain. The ends were cut back, 6 bases at V and 2 bases at J, with 11 bases in the middle. This CDR3 is built from 13 residues. Germline values: CDR1 SGHTA, CDR2 FQGNSA. The CDR3 DNA reads as TGTGCCAGCAGTTCAACTACAACCTACGAGCAGTACTTC. This gives the protein CASSSTTTYEQYF.

This clone was observed once. The gene calls are TRBV5-1 and TRBJ1-2; 7 bases map to TRBD1. The CDR3 has 15 amino acids. V lost 4 bases and J lost 3; bases outside the gene matches: 9. Germline values: CDR1 SGHRS, CDR2 YFSETQ. The CDR3 nucleotides are TGCGCCAGCAGCACACACAGGGGAGGAGACTATGGCTACACCTTC. As protein: CASSTHRGGDYGYTF.

This chain uses TRBV6-1 with TRBJ1-5; the D is unclear. V was trimmed by 4 bases and J by 9 bases, leaving 16 bases between them. The germline V gene has CDR1 MNHNS and CDR2 SASEGT. The length of the CDR3 is 14 residues. As DNA, the CDR3 is TGTGCCAGCAGTGGAGAAGGGCCTCTAACGCCCCAGCATTTT. As protein: CASSGEGPLTPQHF.

J is TRBJ1-2 and V is TRBV29-1; 11 bases are a match to TRBD1. Germline trimming cut 6 bases from V and 4 bases from J; bases unmatched to any gene: 10. The CDR3 loop spans 15 amino acids. Looked up from germline, CDR1 is SQVTM and CDR2 is ANQGSEA. Here the CDR3 reads CSVGNGQGARYGYTF. CDR3 nucleotides: TGCAGCGTCGGCAACGGACAGGGGGCTCGCTATGGCTACACCTTC.

The chain carries TRBV7-9 and TRBJ2-3; D is unresolved. This CDR3 is built from 14 residues. Trimming took 2 bases from V and 4 from J, leaving 10 bases between them. CDR1 and CDR2 (germline): SEHNR, FQNEAQ (reference sequence). CDR3 amino acids: CASSLSTDADTQYF. The CDR3 bases are TGTGCCAGCAGCTTATCAACGGACGCAGATACGCAGTATTTT.

The rearrangement uses TRBV12-5 and TRBJ2-5; no firm D call. The CDR3 has 16 amino acids. CDR1 is LGHNT and CDR2 is FRNRAP in the germline V gene. Trimming cost V 1 base and J 1 base, with 13 bases left between them. The CDR3 DNA sequence: TGTGCTAGTGGTTTGGGGGCAGGTCCCGGCCAAGAGACCCAGTACTTC. Residues: CASGLGAGPGQETQYF. Complete variable domain (other parts from reference TRBV12-5 and TRBJ2-5): DARVTQTPRHKVTEMGQEVTMRCQPILGHNTVFWYRQTMMQGLELLAYFRNRAPLDDSGMPKDRFSAEMPDATLATLKIQPSEPRDSAVYFCASGLGAGPGQETQYFGPGTRLLVL.

J is TRBJ2-7 and V is TRBV28; 7 bases map to TRBD2. The J segment lost 5 bases and the V segment lost 8 bases, leaving 15 bases of the junction unmatched. This CDR3 contains 15 residues. Germline loops: CDR1 MDHEN, CDR2 SYDVKM. CDR3 protein: CASPTSLAGEDEQYF. The CDR3 coding sequence is TGTGCCAGCCCCACCTCGCTCGCGGGAGAGGACGAGCAGTACTTC.